This T cell receptor (beta chain) was captured in a study of T-cell memory formation after mild COVID-19. Looking at the study overall: Each donor largely had its own TCR clusters.

Points from the study as a whole: Several responding clones turned up in pre-infection memory, indicating that cross-reactive memory may have taken part. Whereas later expanders leaned CD4+, clones contracting day 15 to 85 showed a balanced CD4/CD8 makeup.

TCRdb re-called the 5' RACE reads with MiXCR, one entry per CDR3 protein. In the table there are 150,000 to 200,000 distinct CDR3 sequences, 16% of which are singletons. The CDR3 runs to 14 residues. The V and J ends lost 1 base and 7 bases, in that order; junction bases with no gene match: 1. Germline V gives CDR1 MNHEY, CDR2 SVGAGI. A note on this clonotype: Its antigen remains unknown.

The receptor comes from an adult woman who had mild COVID-19 (a few samples of this study predate the infection). Cell type and time point are not known. Sequencing was performed on PBMCs or a T cell subset sorted from them (not recorded which). This chain uses TRBV6-5 with TRBJ1-6; 7 bases match TRBD1. The chain's CDR3 is CASSYLQGNSPLHF. The CDR3 DNA follows: TGTGCCAGCAGTTACTTACAGGGGAATTCACCCCTCCACTTT.